Included here is one TCR beta chain sequence, with context. The record originates from a study of CD8 T cells in Susac syndrome. From blood CD8+ and CD4+ T cells, TCR beta sequences were generated. The multiple sclerosis controls consisted of treatment-naive patients with relapsing-remitting disease, either stable or active. An input of 0.5 to 1 ug of RNA was subjected to reverse transcription using random hexamers. TCRdb reprocessed the immunoSEQ multiplex PCR reads via MiXCR and lists one record per CDR3 protein. The sample has around 190,000 distinct CDR3 sequences, 85% to 95% seen once. The TCR originated in a human donor with multiple sclerosis. The sequenced sample consisted of CD8+ T cells from PBMCs.

DNA of the CDR3: TGTGCCAGCAGTCCCTCCGGGGCATGGTACGAGCAGTACTTC. Amino acid sequence: CASSPSGAWYEQYF. The chain recombines TRBV27 with TRBJ2-7; D is tentatively TRBD1 or TRBD2 (5 bases each). This CDR3 has 14 amino acids. Germline-derived CDR1 and CDR2 are MNHEY and SMNVEV (reference sequence). V was cut by 5 bases and J by 4 bases, with 15 bases left in between.